This T cell receptor beta chain was sequenced during a study of blood T cell repertoires in COVID-19. Across the study: Acute and convalescent COVID-19 specimens originated in the United States, Italy and Spain.

J gave up 0 bases and V 2 bases, and 4 bases lay outside the gene matches. CDR3 length equals 16 residues. The germline CDR1 and CDR2 sequences are KGHSH and LQKENI. Authors' processing steps: Reference gene primer amplification yielded estimated nucleated cell counts. Produced via immunoSEQ multiplex PCR; TCRdb's table is partial and in-frame only. D and trimming come from the DNA, and the V and J calls and clone size come from that table. The table lists some 250,000 clones, approximately 84% of them singletons. The sequencing sample was made of PBMCs or T cells enriched from blood (not recorded which). This TCR came from a woman in her forties with acute COVID-19. This chain connects TRBV18 to TRBJ1-3, with TRBD1 matching over 7 bases. CDR3 DNA sequence: TGTGCCAGCTCACCAAATACAGGGGACTCTGGAAACACCATATATTTT. Translating it yields CASSPNTGDSGNTIYF.